These 21 T cell receptor beta chains were sequenced from one sample in a study of cytomegalovirus exposure and HLA in healthy donors. PCR involved 60 Vbeta and 13 Jbeta primers. Data came from immunoSEQ multiplex PCR; TCRdb stores just in-frame clones and leaves some out. The sample lists about 200,000 clones; less than 90% were seen once. Sequenced sample: PBMCs. These receptors all stem from a woman in her twenties or thirties in good health and CMV-seronegative.

This clone was counted once. The chain carries TRBV6-1 and TRBJ2-1, with 7 bases matching TRBD2. The CDR3 consists of 12 residues. Germline loops: CDR1 MNHNS, CDR2 SASEGT. V shed 10 bases and J 10 bases; nucleotides not matched to a gene: 10. Written as DNA, the CDR3 is TGTGCCATAAAAGCGGGATGGGAAGAGCAGTTCTTC. As protein: CAIKAGWEEQFF.

J is TRBJ1-4 and V is TRBV28; D gene ambiguous. Germline V gives CDR1 MDHEN, CDR2 SYDVKM. The CDR3 length is 14 residues. The V end was cut by 6 bases, the J end by 8 bases, with 16 bases between. Here the CDR3 reads CASSPHGRTEKLFF. CDR3 bases: TGTGCCAGCAGCCCCCATGGGAGGACCGAAAAACTGTTTTTT.

Points on this clone: The sample contains more than one DNA sequence encoding this CDR3. This chain joins TRBV29-1 and TRBJ2-5, with TRBD2 matching over 9 bases. Trimming removed 4 bases from V and 4 bases from J; junction bases left unmatched: 7. The CDR3 length is 14 residues. Germline V gene sequence: CDR1 SQVTM, CDR2 ANQGSEA. CDR3 amino acids: CSVVGLAGVETQYF. The CDR3 nucleotides read TGCAGCGTTGTTGGGTTAGCGGGAGTAGAGACCCAGTACTTC.

The rearrangement links TRBV9 to TRBJ2-1; a possible D gene is TRBD2 (6 bases). The germline V gene encodes CDR1 SGDLS and CDR2 YYNGEE. The CDR3 length is 15 residues. Trimming removed 3 bases at V and 4 bases at J, with 14 bases between. This CDR3 reads CASSAGGGSYNEQFF. CDR3 in DNA: TGTGCCAGCAGCGCAGGCGGAGGGTCTTACAATGAGCAGTTCTTC.

The rearrangement links TRBV7-9 to TRBJ2-5; 8 bases align to TRBD1. The germline gives CDR1 SEHNR, CDR2 FQNEAQ (reference sequence). V gave up 6 bases and J gave up 3 bases; unmatched junction bases: 9. The CDR3 is made up of 15 amino acids. The CDR3 region has the DNA TGTGCCAGCAGAAGAAGGGGACAGGTTGAAGAGACCCAGTACTTC. Its translation: CASRRRGQVEETQYF.

In its sample, this clone was seen once. The chain has TRBV29-1 and TRBJ2-1; 7 nucleotides line up with TRBD2. Trimming at V came to 1 base and at J to 0 bases, leaving 3 bases not matched to a gene. Germline CDR1 reads SQVTM; CDR2 reads ANQGSEA. The CDR3 is 15 residues long. The CDR3 loop reads CSVEGSGDSYNEQFF. Written as DNA, the CDR3 is TGCAGCGTTGAAGGGAGCGGGGACTCCTACAATGAGCAGTTCTTC.

The chain combines TRBV28 with TRBJ2-2; D possibly corresponds to TRBD1 (5 bases). The CDR3 runs 12 residues. With 3 bases removed from V and 8 bases from J, the gap between germline ends came to 7 bases. The germline gives CDR1 MDHEN, CDR2 SYDVKM. CDR3 residues: CASSFDRGELFF. The CDR3 DNA sequence: TGTGCCAGCAGTTTTGACAGAGGGGAGCTGTTTTTT.

This clone was seen a single time. The chain employs TRBV27 and TRBJ1-2; 8 bases align to TRBD1. The germline V gene has CDR1 MNHEY and CDR2 SMNVEV (reference sequence). Trimming at V came to 11 bases and at J to 5 bases, leaving 7 bases not matched to a gene. The CDR3 runs to 12 residues. The CDR3 reads CAGAQGAYGYTF. For the CDR3, the DNA is TGTGCCGGAGCCCAGGGGGCTTATGGCTACACCTTC.

The V call is TRBV2, the J call TRBJ1-1; a possible D gene is TRBD1 (5 bases). Trimming took off 8 bases at V and 5 bases at J, with 18 bases between the two ends. Germline lookup yields CDR1 SNHLY and CDR2 FYNNEI. There are 14 residues in the CDR3. The CDR3 DNA is TGTGCCAGCTGTTGGGTCAGGGAAGGGACTGAAGCTTTCTTT. This gives the protein CASCWVREGTEAFF.

V gene TRBV11-2 combines with J gene TRBJ1-5; D perhaps matches TRBD1 (6 bases). CDR3 length equals 13 residues. Trimming cost V 3 bases and J 12 bases, with 15 bases left between them. CDR1 SGHAT and CDR2 FQNNGV come from the germline V gene. This chain's CDR3 is CASSFNRDTYQHF. CDR3 DNA sequence: TGTGCCAGCAGCTTTAACCGGGACACCTACCAGCATTTT.

The rearrangement joins TRBV29-1 to TRBJ2-3, with 8 bases that match TRBD2. With V trimmed by 3 bases and J by 8 bases, 7 bases remained unmatched. Per germline, CDR1 SQVTM and CDR2 ANQGSEA. The CDR3 runs 13 residues. CDR3 nucleotides: TGCAGCGTTGAGGGAACGGGAGGGCCTACGCAGTATTTT. This gives the protein CSVEGTGGPTQYF.

This clone was detected a few times. The chain has TRBV5-1 and TRBJ1-2; maybe TRBD1 (5 bases). Deletions cut 4 bases from V and 6 bases from J, with 19 bases between. The CDR3 is 15 residues long. Germline V gene lookup returns CDR1 SGHRS and CDR2 YFSETQ. The CDR3 region is CASSLPGQLSHGYTF. The CDR3 nucleotides read TGCGCCAGCAGCCTCCCCGGACAATTGTCTCATGGCTACACCTTC.

The chain recombines TRBV23-1 with TRBJ1-5, with 8 bases identical to TRBD1. TRBV23-1 is filed as an ORF, its function uncertain. The V gene end was trimmed by 4 bases and the J gene end by 0 bases; junction bases not matched to a gene: 8. This CDR3 comprises 17 residues. The CDR3 nucleotides read TGCGCCAGCAGTCTTAGGACAGGGAAAGGTAGCAATCAGCCCCAGCATTTT. This codes for CASSLRTGKGSNQPQHF.

This sequence joins TRBV2 and TRBJ2-7; D might be TRBD1 (5 bases). Trimming took off 2 bases at V and 2 bases at J, with 10 bases between the two ends. CDR1 is SNHLY and CDR2 is FYNNEI in the germline V gene. This CDR3 spans 14 amino acids. The chain's CDR3 is CASSEWGRAYEQYF. The DNA for the CDR3 is TGTGCCAGCAGTGAATGGGGCAGGGCCTACGAGCAGTACTTC.

The rearrangement links TRBV5-1 to TRBJ2-5; TRBD2 might be the D (6 bases). V was trimmed by 5 bases and J by 4 bases, leaving 15 bases between them. Germline V CDR1 and CDR2: SGHRS, YFSETQ. The CDR3 extends over 14 amino acids. For the CDR3, the DNA is TGCGCCAGCAGATCGGTCGGGAGCCGAGAGACCCAGTACTTC. This codes for CASRSVGSRETQYF.

The sample holds one count of this clone. The chain employs TRBV4-1 and TRBJ1-2; 8 bases match TRBD1. The V and J ends lost 2 bases and 5 bases, in that order; junction bases with no gene match: 7. From germline, CDR1 is MGHRA and CDR2 YSYEKL. This CDR3 has 15 amino acids. As DNA, the CDR3 is TGCGCCAGCAGCCAAAACCAGGGGGCACAGTATGGCTACACCTTC. Protein product: CASSQNQGAQYGYTF.

This clone was counted a single time. The chain employs TRBV6-1 and TRBJ2-7; 9 nucleotides align to TRBD2. The trim removed 0 bases at V and 2 bases at J, leaving 2 bases unmatched. The germline V gene has CDR1 MNHNS and CDR2 SASEGT. The CDR3 sequence is 15 residues long. Written as DNA, the CDR3 is TGTGCCAGCAGTGAAGCGCGCGGGGGGGCCTACGAGCAGTACTTC. Protein: CASSEARGGAYEQYF.

The chain couples TRBV28 to TRBJ2-1; 8 bases map to TRBD2. J lost 2 bases, V lost 6 bases, and 9 bases had no gene match. Germline V gives CDR1 MDHEN, CDR2 SYDVKM. CDR3 length equals 16 residues. CDR3 bases: TGTGCCAGCAGCCAAGGAGCGGGGGTTACCTACAATGAGCAGTTCTTC. Its protein product is CASSQGAGVTYNEQFF.

This chain links TRBV2 with TRBJ2-7; the match to TRBD1 covers 7 bases. Germline V CDR1 and CDR2: SNHLY, FYNNEI. Losses at the gene ends were 3 bases for V and 6 bases for J; bases not matched to a gene: 5. There are 13 residues in the CDR3. As DNA, the CDR3 is TGTGCCAGCAGTGACGTACGACAGGGCGAGCAGTACTTC. This codes for CASSDVRQGEQYF.

The chain has TRBV7-9 and TRBJ1-4, with 7 nucleotides matching TRBD1. Trimming removed 2 bases from V and 7 bases from J; junction bases left unmatched: 7. Germline-derived CDR1 and CDR2 are SEHNR and FQNEAQ (reference sequence). The CDR3 sequence is 15 residues long. CDR3 sequence reads: CASSLRIGDSEKLFF. The CDR3 DNA is TGTGCCAGCAGCTTACGGATCGGGGACAGTGAAAAACTGTTTTTT.

The genes are TRBV9 and TRBJ2-5, with 8 bases that match TRBD2. This CDR3 has 15 amino acids. Germline-derived CDR1 and CDR2 are SGDLS and YYNGEE. V dropped 0 bases and J dropped 5; count of bases not matched to a gene: 6. The DNA of the CDR3 is TGTGCCAGCAGCGTAGGAGCGGGGGTTGCGGAGACCCAGTACTTC. Translated, it gives CASSVGAGVAETQYF.